This T cell receptor (beta chain) was profiled in a study of blood T cell repertoires in COVID-19. Across the whole study: Samples taken during acute and convalescent COVID-19 were collected in the United States, Italy and Spain.

The table lists this clone with a few counts. CDR1 and CDR2 from the germline V gene are SGHNT and YYREEE (reference sequence). The junction had 10 bases not matched to a gene; V was cut back by 3 bases and J by 5 bases. The length of the CDR3 is 16 residues. Repertoires were generated with immunoSEQ multiplex PCR, while TCRdb's copy carries only in-frame clones and drops some. This repertoire shows 150,000 to 200,000 clones, about 85% found once; its top ten account for about 1.2%. The sequence came from a man in his fifties or sixties who had recovered from COVID-19. This chain uses TRBV5-4 with TRBJ1-4, with TRBD1 matching 7 bases. The source material was peripheral blood. This CDR3 is CASSSGGTAGNEKLFF. The CDR3 DNA follows: TGTGCCAGCAGCTCGGGTGGGACAGCAGGGAATGAAAAACTGTTTTTT. The whole variable domain, remainder taken from reference TRBV5-4 and TRBJ1-4, is ETGVTQSPTHLIKTRGQQVTLRCSSQSGHNTVSWYQQALGQGPQFIFQYYREEENGRGNFPPRFSGLQFPNYSSELNVNALELDDSALYLCASSSGGTAGNEKLFFGSGTQLSVL.